The clone carrying this T cell receptor (beta chain) was observed once. Sequencing was performed with immunoSEQ multiplex PCR; in TCRdb, only in-frame clones are kept and a portion is missing. The table includes tens of thousands of clones, around nine tenths detected once. This sample is drawn from a study of T cell changes during pregnancy in multiple sclerosis. CDR1 and CDR2 from the germline V gene are SGHTA and FQGNSA. The CDR3 is 15 amino acids. V dropped 5 bases and J dropped 5 bases, with 18 bases sitting between them. This TCR was sampled from a female donor with multiple sclerosis, enrolled in a pregnancy study. This chain links TRBV7-2 with TRBJ2-5, with unresolved D. Source: CD4+ T cells from peripheral blood mononuclear cells, taken in the second trimester of pregnancy. CDR3 nucleotide sequence: TGTGCCAGCAGCCATGCCGTAGGTCGAGGTGAGACCCAGTACTTC. Amino acid sequence: CASSHAVGRGETQYF.